The rows below give T cell receptor beta chains drawn from one sample of a study of cytomegalovirus exposure and HLA in healthy donors. Clones were read by immunoSEQ multiplex PCR, and TCRdb kept only the in-frame ones, dropping some. The table lists about 120,000 clones, more than 60% of them singletons, with approximately 3.6% in the top ten. Material for sequencing was PBMCs. The source is a man younger than 40 in good health and CMV-seronegative. CDR3s include the opening cysteine and the closing phenylalanine or tryptophan. D genes are given only for firm matches. Some rows mark clone size as missing; the rest say once, few, many or name a class of expanded clone.

j_call,clone_size,d_call,v_call,cdr3_nt,cdr3_aa
TRBJ1-1,.,.,TRBV9,TGTGCCAGCAGCCCTCAAACTATGAACACTGAAGCTTTCTTT,CASSPQTMNTEAFF
TRBJ2-1,.,.,TRBV9,TGTGCCAGCAGCGTAGCTTGGCCAAACAATGAGCAGTTCTTC,CASSVAWPNNEQFF
TRBJ1-3,.,.,TRBV28,TGTGCCAGCAGTTTAAAGGACTTCCCCTCTGGAAACACCATATATTTT,CASSLKDFPSGNTIYF
TRBJ1-1,.,.,TRBV29-1,TGCAGCGTTGTGGTACAGGGCTTGAACACTGAAGCTTTCTTT,CSVVVQGLNTEAFF
TRBJ1-5,.,TRBD1,TRBV2,TGTGCCAGCAGCGTAAGACAGGGTCGTCAGCCCCAGCATTTT,CASSVRQGRQPQHF
TRBJ1-3,.,.,TRBV6-1,TGTGCCAGCAGTGGGGGCGACCTCTCTGGAAACACCATATATTTT,CASSGGDLSGNTIYF
TRBJ2-3,once,TRBD2,TRBV19,TGTGCCAGTAGTATAGCGGGAGGGACAGATACGCAGTATTTT,CASSIAGGTDTQYF
TRBJ2-2,.,.,TRBV5-1,TGCGCCAGCAGCTTAGAGGGAAACACCGGGGAGCTGTTTTTT,CASSLEGNTGELFF
TRBJ1-1,.,TRBD1,TRBV28,TGTGCCAGCAGTTTATTAGGAGGACAGGGTGTGGCTGAAGCTTTCTTT,CASSLLGGQGVAEAFF
TRBJ1-6,.,.,TRBV5-3,TGTGCCAGAACCCGCAGTGGGGGCGTGGATTCACCCCTCCACTTT,CARTRSGGVDSPLHF
TRBJ1-5,.,.,TRBV5-6,TGTGCCAGCAGCTTGTGGCTGAATAGCAATCAGCCCCAGCATTTT,CASSLWLNSNQPQHF
TRBJ2-1,.,TRBD2,TRBV10-3,TGTGCCATCAGTGAAACTAGCGGGAGGTCTAATGAGCAGTTCTTC,CAISETSGRSNEQFF
TRBJ2-1,.,TRBD2,TRBV5-4,TGTGCCAGCAGCCAGGGACTAGCGGGATCTCGGGAGCAGTTCTTC,CASSQGLAGSREQFF
TRBJ2-1,few,TRBD2,TRBV7-8,TGTGCCAGCAGCTTAGCTCTCGCTAGCGGGGCGGATGAGCAGTTCTTC,CASSLALASGADEQFF
TRBJ2-7,.,.,TRBV15,TGTGCCACCAGCGTGGGACTTTCCGCCTACGAGCAGTACTTC,CATSVGLSAYEQYF
TRBJ1-1,.,.,TRBV19,TGTGCCAGTAATATGATTGCAGGGACATTGAACACTGAAGCTTTCTTT,CASNMIAGTLNTEAFF
TRBJ1-4,.,.,TRBV7-9,TGTGCCAGCAGCTCCCAGTCAGCAACTAATGAAAAACTGTTTTTT,CASSSQSATNEKLFF
TRBJ2-1,.,TRBD1,TRBV15,TGTGCCACCAGCAGAGTAGGGACAGGGCAAGAGCAGTTCTTC,CATSRVGTGQEQFF
TRBJ2-5,few,TRBD2,TRBV4-3,TGCGCCAGCAGCCAAGGGGCTAGCGGGCCCCAAGAGACCCAGTACTTC,CASSQGASGPQETQYF
TRBJ2-3,once,.,TRBV4-3,TGCGCCAGCAGCCAAGATCCAGCGAGGCTAGATACGCAGTATTTT,CASSQDPARLDTQYF
TRBJ1-1,.,.,TRBV13,TGTGCCAGCAGCTTAGGGGCACAGGGGAACACTGAAGCTTTCTTT,CASSLGAQGNTEAFF
TRBJ1-1,.,.,TRBV19,TGTGCCAGCATCCCAGGTCAGGGTGGGAACACTGAAGCTTTCTTT,CASIPGQGGNTEAFF
TRBJ1-2,.,.,TRBV29-1,TGCAGCGTTGGACAAAATGGCTACACCTTC,CSVGQNGYTF
TRBJ2-3,.,TRBD2,TRBV6-4,TGTGCCAGCAGTGGGCTAGCGGGAGGCACAGATACGCAGTATTTT,CASSGLAGGTDTQYF
TRBJ1-4,.,.,TRBV11-2,TGTGCCAGCAGCTTATTAGGGGAACTGTTTTTT,CASSLLGELFF
TRBJ2-7,.,.,TRBV6-6,TGTGCCAGCAGTTATCTGGCTAGCGCGTGGTCCTACGAGCAGTACTTC,CASSYLASAWSYEQYF
TRBJ2-2,.,.,TRBV1,TGCACCAGCAGCCAGAACAGTCCGGGACAGGGGGCGACCGGGGAGCTGTTTTTT,CTSSQNSPGQGATGELFF
TRBJ1-2,.,TRBD1,TRBV7-8,TGTGCCAGCGGCGCAGACAGGGGGCTTGCTGGCTACACCTTC,CASGADRGLAGYTF
TRBJ2-1,.,.,TRBV30,TGTGCCTGGAGTAGGGCGGGGAACACCTACAATGAGCAGTTCTTC,CAWSRAGNTYNEQFF
TRBJ2-3,.,.,TRBV5-5,TGTGCCAGCAGCTTGGGCGACATCACAGATACGCAGTATTTT,CASSLGDITDTQYF
TRBJ1-1,.,.,TRBV15,TGTGCCACCAGCAGAGATTTTCTGGAAGCTTTCTTT,CATSRDFLEAFF
TRBJ2-5,.,TRBD1,TRBV28,TGTGCCAGCAGTTTAACGGGACAGGGCCCTCAAGAGACCCAGTACTTC,CASSLTGQGPQETQYF
TRBJ2-5,.,.,TRBV7-7,TGTGCCAGCAGCTCCTCGCAGGGCCAAGAGACCCAGTACTTC,CASSSSQGQETQYF
TRBJ2-3,.,.,TRBV14,TGTGCCAGCAGCCAAGAGTTAGCAGATACGCAGTATTTT,CASSQELADTQYF
TRBJ1-5,.,TRBD1,TRBV5-1,TGCGCCAGCAGCCCCGGGACAGGGGCCTTCAATCAGCCCCAGCATTTT,CASSPGTGAFNQPQHF
TRBJ1-6,.,.,TRBV27,TGTGCCAGCAGTTTTTCCCCCGGACAGAGCTCCTATAATTCACCCCTCCACTTT,CASSFSPGQSSYNSPLHF
TRBJ2-2,.,TRBD2,TRBV28,TGTGCCAGCAGTTTAGCGGGAGTTAGCGGGGAGCTGTTTTTT,CASSLAGVSGELFF
TRBJ2-4,.,.,TRBV6-5,TGTGCCAGCAGAGCAGGAGCCAAAAACATTCAGTACTTC,CASRAGAKNIQYF
TRBJ1-1,.,.,TRBV6-6,TGTGCCACTCGGGGAGGAATACCCACTGAAGCTTTCTTT,CATRGGIPTEAFF
TRBJ1-3,.,TRBD1,TRBV7-2,TGTGCCAGCAGCGAGGGACAGCCTGGAAACACCATATATTTT,CASSEGQPGNTIYF
TRBJ1-2,.,TRBD1,TRBV7-9,TGTGCCAGCAGCTTAGAAGGGGACAGGGGCAGAGGCTACACCTTC,CASSLEGDRGRGYTF
TRBJ2-3,once,TRBD2,TRBV7-2,TGTGCCAGCAGCCTACAGGCGGGGGGGGAAAATACGCAGTATTTT,CASSLQAGGENTQYF
TRBJ2-5,.,TRBD2,TRBV9,TGTGCCAGCAGCTTGGGACTAGCGGGGCTGGAGACCCAGTACTTC,CASSLGLAGLETQYF
TRBJ2-3,.,.,TRBV5-1,TGCGCCAGCAATCGTAACGGTGGCACAGATACGCAGTATTTT,CASNRNGGTDTQYF
TRBJ1-4,once,TRBD1,TRBV6-5,TGTGCCAGCAGTTACCAGGGGGATGAAAAACTGTTTTTT,CASSYQGDEKLFF
TRBJ2-7,few,.,TRBV6-5,TGTGCCAGCAGCGACGGGGGAGGCTCCTACGAGCAGTACTTC,CASSDGGGSYEQYF
TRBJ1-3,once,.,TRBV7-9,TGTGCCAGCAGCAGCCAACAGATAAACTCTGGAAACACCATATATTTT,CASSSQQINSGNTIYF
TRBJ2-1,once,TRBD2,TRBV7-3,TGTGCCAGCAGTCCGACTAGCGGGGGGGCGTCCTACAATGAGCAGTTCTTC,CASSPTSGGASYNEQFF
TRBJ1-1,.,.,TRBV5-1,TGCGCCAGCAGCTTGGCCTTAGCAGCCCAGAACACTGAAGCTTTCTTT,CASSLALAAQNTEAFF
TRBJ1-1,.,TRBD1,TRBV7-9,TGTGCCAGCAGCTTTGGGACAGGGCAAGGCACTGAAGCTTTCTTT,CASSFGTGQGTEAFF
TRBJ1-1,.,.,TRBV19,TGTGCCAGTAGTATGGCGGGGGCGAACACTGAAGCTTTCTTT,CASSMAGANTEAFF
TRBJ2-5,.,.,TRBV14,TGTGCCAGCAGGGGATCAGGGGAGACCCAGTACTTC,CASRGSGETQYF
TRBJ2-2,.,.,TRBV4-3,TGCGCCAGCAGCCAAGATGTGGTGCAGCGATACACCGGGGAGCTGTTTTTT,CASSQDVVQRYTGELFF
TRBJ1-2,few,TRBD1,TRBV29-1,TGCAGCGTTGTAGGTAAATTTGGACAGGGCTCCGACTATGGCTACACCTTC,CSVVGKFGQGSDYGYTF
TRBJ1-1,.,.,TRBV5-6,TGTGCCAGCAGCCGTCAGGGGAACACTGAAGCTTTCTTT,CASSRQGNTEAFF
TRBJ2-5,.,TRBD1,TRBV30,TGTGCTCAAGGCTCGCAGGGGGCGGGTGAGCAGTACTTC,CAQGSQGAGEQYF
TRBJ2-7,.,TRBD1,TRBV10-3,TGTGCCATCAGTAGCCTGGACAGGTACGAGCAGTACTTC,CAISSLDRYEQYF